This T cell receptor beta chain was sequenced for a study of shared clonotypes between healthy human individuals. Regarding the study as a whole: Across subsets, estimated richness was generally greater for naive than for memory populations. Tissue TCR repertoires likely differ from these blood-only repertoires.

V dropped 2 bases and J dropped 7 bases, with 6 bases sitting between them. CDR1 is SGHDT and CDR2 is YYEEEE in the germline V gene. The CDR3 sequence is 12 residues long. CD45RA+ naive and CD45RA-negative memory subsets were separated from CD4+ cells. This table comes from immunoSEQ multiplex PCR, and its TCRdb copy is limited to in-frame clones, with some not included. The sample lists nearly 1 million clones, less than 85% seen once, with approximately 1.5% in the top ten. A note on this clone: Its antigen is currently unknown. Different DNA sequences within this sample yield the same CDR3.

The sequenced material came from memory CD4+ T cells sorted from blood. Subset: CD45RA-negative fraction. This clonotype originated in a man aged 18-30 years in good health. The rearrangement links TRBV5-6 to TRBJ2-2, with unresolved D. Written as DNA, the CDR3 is TGTGCCAGCAGCTTAGTTTTCGGGGAGCTGTTTTTT. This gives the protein CASSLVFGELFF.